This T cell receptor beta chain was documented in a study of T-cell memory formation after mild COVID-19. Study-wide results and limits: Second-wave clones peaking on day 37 lacked confirmed SARS-CoV-2 specificity. Pre-infection memory contained some responding clones, which suggested that cross-reactive memory had joined. Clones contracting over day 15 to 85 were CD4/CD8 balanced, with later expanders leaning CD4+.

With constant-segment primers, 5'RACE yielded cDNA libraries of TCR alpha and TCR beta that carried sample barcodes and UMIs. TCRdb ran MiXCR on the 5' RACE reads and lists one entry per CDR3 protein. The sample has hundreds of thousands of distinct CDR3 sequences; approximately 16% are singletons. Germline loops: CDR1 MDHEN, CDR2 SYDVKM. This CDR3 contains 15 residues. V shed 6 bases and J 6 bases; nucleotides not matched to a gene: 10. This clonotype turned up a few times. Its antigen is still unknown. The clonotype comes from a man aged 18 to 30 who had mild COVID-19 (a few samples of this study predate the infection). Cell type and time point are not known. Sequences were obtained from PBMCs or a T cell subset sorted from them (not recorded which). The J gene is TRBJ2-5, the V gene TRBV28, with 10 bases fitting TRBD1. The CDR3 nucleotides read TGTGCCAGCAGGTTCCGGGACAGGGGCTCGCAGACCCAGTACTTC. As protein: CASRFRDRGSQTQYF.